Below, 2 T cell receptor beta chains from the same sample are listed, as sequenced in a study of metastatic and nonmetastatic thyroid tumors. There were no patients who had received any treatment before thyroid surgery. TCRdb re-called clones from the PCR reads using MiXCR. Among about 32,000 clones listed, less than 20% were seen once. The sample consisted of blood. These receptors were collected from a female donor with papillary thyroid cancer or a benign thyroid nodule (not recorded which). Some clones in this sample may be carry-over from other donors' samples.

The chain employs TRBV11-2 and TRBJ1-4; D is unresolved. CDR3 length: 13 amino acids. Trimming took off 3 bases at V and 14 bases at J, with 16 bases between the two ends. Germline V CDR1 and CDR2: SGHAT, FQNNGV. CDR3 nucleotides: TGTGCCAGCAGCTTTGATGTCCAGGATGATCTGTTTTTT. The encoded protein is CASSFDVQDDLFF.

J is TRBJ2-7 and V is TRBV7-8, with TRBD2 as a possible D gene (6 bases). The CDR3 totals 14 residues. CDR1 and CDR2 from the germline V gene are SGHVS and FQNEAQ. Deletions cut 3 bases from V and 4 bases from J, with 13 bases between. CDR3 sequence: CASSLGLQGYEQYF. For the CDR3, the DNA is TGTGCCAGCAGCTTGGGACTCCAAGGGTACGAGCAGTACTTC.